A single sample is the source of the 30 T cell receptor beta chains below, sequenced in a study of brain T cells in children with intractable seizures (dated by TCRdb to about 2021). What the time point label conveys for this sample: blood from clinic visit 5 months post-surgery; TSC patient then seizure free. The library was produced with the immunoSEQ multiplex PCR assay. The clones in this table, taken by TCRdb from immuneACCESS, are in-frame only. Not every clone is retained; where verified, under half of the shortfall comes from an unresolved V gene, and the cause of the rest is unknown. Across this sample there are about 350,000 clones, with 93% seen only once. Together, the top ten hold about 5.8% of the sample. Sequencing used peripheral blood, obtained roughly 5 months after surgery. All receptors derive from a boy younger than two with tuberous sclerosis and intractable seizures.

This clone was observed once. The rearrangement joins TRBV15 to TRBJ2-6; D gene ambiguous. The CDR3 sequence is 16 residues long. Trimming shortened V by 3 bases and J by 0 bases, and 9 bases separated the two germline ends. CDR1 is LNHNV and CDR2 is YYDKDF in the germline V gene (reference sequence). CDR3 loop: CATSSGPSSGANVLTF. DNA of the CDR3: TGTGCCACCAGCAGTGGACCTAGCTCTGGGGCCAACGTCCTGACTTTC.

The J gene is TRBJ1-1, the V gene TRBV7-3; D is ambiguous. Trimming left V 5 bases short and J 4 bases short, with 14 bases between. Germline CDR1 SGHTA, CDR2 FQGTGA. The CDR3 covers 14 residues. This CDR3 reads CASSATGGGTEAFF. CDR3 DNA sequence: TGTGCCAGCAGCGCGACGGGAGGCGGCACTGAAGCTTTCTTT.

The chain employs TRBV6-5 and TRBJ2-3; tentative D call: TRBD2 (7 bases). The CDR3 consists of 15 residues. The germline V gene has CDR1 MNHEY and CDR2 SVGAGI. V lost 4 bases, J lost 2 bases, and 13 bases lay in between. The CDR3: CASSSTGGLTDTQYF. DNA of the CDR3: TGTGCCAGCAGTTCCACCGGGGGGCTCACAGATACGCAGTATTTT.

V gene TRBV3-1 (or the pseudogene TRBV3-2) combines with J gene TRBJ2-3; D is perhaps TRBD2 (6 bases). Per the germline V gene, CDR1 is LGHDT and CDR2 is YNNKEL (reference sequence). The CDR3 is 14 residues long. Trimming removed 1 base from V and 4 bases from J, with 9 bases in between. The CDR3: CASSQGGGADTQYF. The CDR3 nucleotides read TGTGCCAGCAGCCAAGGTGGAGGGGCAGATACGCAGTATTTT.

V usage is TRBV2 and J usage is TRBJ2-5; 10 positions agree with TRBD2. The V and J ends lost 8 bases and 5 bases, in that order; junction bases with no gene match: 11. CDR3 length: 15 amino acids. Germline values: CDR1 SNHLY, CDR2 FYNNEI. This CDR3 reads CASGWSGGAGETQYF. In DNA form, the CDR3 reads TGTGCCAGCGGGTGGAGCGGGGGGGCAGGGGAGACCCAGTACTTC.

Regarding this clone: The junction does not match germline at one end; this may be a read error. This chain uses TRBV7-7 with TRBJ2-3, with D perhaps TRBD1 (6 bases). Germline lookup yields CDR1 SSHAT and CDR2 FNYEAQ (reference sequence). The CDR3 extends over 16 amino acids. CDR3 amino acids: CASSLSGELGTDTQYF. CDR3 nucleotides: TGTGCTAGCAGCTTATCAGGGGAGTTGGGCACAGATACGCAGTATTTT.

The genes are TRBV2 and TRBJ1-5, with 7 bases identical to TRBD1. With 6 bases clipped from V and 2 bases from J, the junction kept 7 bases outside the gene matches. Germline assignment: CDR1 SNHLY and CDR2 FYNNEI. The CDR3 contains 15 residues. This chain's CDR3 is CASRDRDRGNQPQHF. The CDR3 DNA sequence: TGTGCCAGCAGAGACCGAGACAGGGGCAATCAGCCCCAGCATTTT.

This clone was recorded once. The chain couples TRBV6-5 to TRBJ1-1; TRBD1 might be the D (5 bases). The CDR3 is 12 residues long. Between the trimmed V and J ends, which lost 7 bases and 4 bases, there was a span of 10 bases. CDR1 is MNHEY and CDR2 is SVGAGI in the germline V gene. The CDR3 DNA is TGTGCCAGCATGGGGGGGAGCACTGAAGCTTTCTTT. This codes for CASMGGSTEAFF.

This clone was seen only once. The genes are TRBV19 and TRBJ1-5; TRBD1 might be the D (6 bases). Looked up from germline, CDR1 is LNHDA and CDR2 is SQIVND (reference sequence). The CDR3 is 14 residues long. The V end lost 6 bases, the J end lost 4 bases, and 13 bases lay between the germline ends. CDR3 residues: CASRRDTQNQPQHF. CDR3 nucleotides: TGTGCCAGTAGAAGGGACACACAAAATCAGCCCCAGCATTTT.

The chain recombines TRBV13 with TRBJ2-5; D is unclear. V was cut by 8 bases and J by 0 bases, with 16 bases left in between. Germline CDR1 PRHDT, CDR2 FYEKMQ (reference sequence). The CDR3 extends over 15 amino acids. In DNA form, the CDR3 reads TGTGCCAGCTCCTCCTCGATCCGGTACCAAGAGACCCAGTACTTC. Its translation: CASSSSIRYQETQYF.

The chain combines TRBV19 with TRBJ2-7; tentatively, D is TRBD1 (6 bases). Germline-derived CDR1 and CDR2 are LNHDA and SQIVND (reference sequence). This CDR3 is built from 15 residues. V lost 4 bases and J 0 bases, leaving 13 bases between the germline ends. The CDR3 here is CASSTTGSGSYEQYF. The CDR3 DNA reads as TGTGCCAGTAGTACAACAGGGTCCGGCTCCTACGAGCAGTACTTC.

The chain links TRBV10-2 to TRBJ1-2; D is unresolved. Looked up from germline, CDR1 is WSHSY and CDR2 is SAAADI. This CDR3 comprises 14 residues. Trimming pared 3 bases from V and 0 bases from J, leaving 8 bases between. CDR3 amino acids: CASSEAGTNYGYTF. CDR3 in DNA: TGCGCCAGCAGTGAAGCAGGAACTAACTATGGCTACACCTTC.

This chain connects TRBV6-5 to TRBJ1-2; D may be TRBD1 (6 bases). Germline CDR1 MNHEY, CDR2 SVGAGI. The CDR3 runs 13 residues. Trimming took 3 bases from V and 7 from J, leaving 12 bases between them. The CDR3 is CASSYVQGVGYTF. CDR3 DNA sequence: TGTGCCAGCAGTTATGTACAGGGAGTTGGCTACACCTTC.

The chain uses TRBV2 and TRBJ1-2; 11 bases line up with TRBD1. The CDR3 consists of 16 residues. V was pared by 4 bases and J by 6 bases, with 10 bases of the junction left unmatched. Looked up from germline, CDR1 is SNHLY and CDR2 is FYNNEI. DNA of the CDR3: TGTGCCAGCAGTGTCAGGACAGGGGGCGTCGCCGATGGCTACACCTTC. This gives the protein CASSVRTGGVADGYTF. The full variable domain, its missing parts supplied by reference TRBV2 and TRBJ1-2, is EPEVTQTPSHQVTQMGQEVILRCVPISNHLYFYWYRQILGQKVEFLVSFYNNEISEKSEIFDDQFSVERPDGSNFTLKIRSTKLEDSAMYFCASSVRTGGVADGYTFGSGTRLTVV.

The gene calls are TRBV10-2 and TRBJ2-7; D gene unclear. Germline loops: CDR1 WSHSY, CDR2 SAAADI. The V end lost 4 bases, the J end lost 2 bases, and 12 bases lay between the germline ends. The CDR3 length is 14 residues. The CDR3 here is CASSAPSAAYEQYF. For the CDR3, the DNA is TGCGCCAGCAGTGCCCCGAGCGCGGCCTACGAGCAGTACTTC.

The rearrangement uses TRBV28 and TRBJ1-2; tentative D call: TRBD1 (5 bases). The CDR3 spans 13 residues. V was cut by 3 bases and J by 4 bases, with 9 bases left in between. Germline CDR1 MDHEN, CDR2 SYDVKM. This CDR3 reads CASSLGQSYGYTF. CDR3 coding DNA: TGTGCCAGCAGTTTGGGGCAGAGCTATGGCTACACCTTC.

The chain joins TRBV18 to TRBJ2-5; D not certain. CDR1 and CDR2 from the germline V gene are KGHSH and LQKENI. With 5 bases removed from V and 0 bases from J, the gap between germline ends came to 4 bases. This CDR3 is built from 12 residues. The CDR3 is CASSTYQETQYF. CDR3 in DNA: TGTGCCAGCTCAACGTACCAAGAGACCCAGTACTTC.

This chain connects TRBV3-1 (or the pseudogene TRBV3-2) to TRBJ2-1, with D unclear. CDR1 and CDR2 (germline): LGHDT, YNNKEL (reference sequence). This CDR3 is 16 amino acids long. V shed 0 bases and J shed 6 bases, with 15 bases lying between them. In nucleotides, the CDR3 is TGTGCCAGCAGCCAAGATAAAGGCTCGGTAGTCAATGAGCAGTTCTTC. Protein sequence: CASSQDKGSVVNEQFF.

This chain uses TRBV9 with TRBJ2-1, with 12 bases aligning to TRBD2. V lost 0 bases and J lost 5; bases outside the gene matches: 3. The CDR3 runs 16 residues. Germline V CDR1 and CDR2: SGDLS, YYNGEE. This CDR3 reads CASSVASGRENNEQFF. The CDR3 DNA is TGTGCCAGCAGCGTAGCTAGCGGGAGGGAAAACAATGAGCAGTTCTTC.

This sequence joins TRBV15 and TRBJ2-3; a weak D match, TRBD2 (5 bases). CDR1 is LNHNV, CDR2 YYDKDF, per germline (reference sequence). V dropped 0 bases and J dropped 4 bases, with 11 bases sitting between them. The CDR3 spans 15 residues. The CDR3 bases are TGTGCCACCAGCAGAGATAGGGCTAGCTCAGATACGCAGTATTTT. It yields the protein CATSRDRASSDTQYF.

This rearrangement joins TRBV5-4 to TRBJ1-3, with D unresolved. The CDR3 spans 13 residues. Germline loops: CDR1 SGHNT, CDR2 YYREEE (reference sequence). V shed 0 bases and J shed 7 bases, with 8 bases lying between them. CDR3 in DNA: TGTGCCAGCAGCTTGGCCGATGGGAACACCATATATTTT. This translates into CASSLADGNTIYF.

This clone was counted at least ten times. V and J are TRBV9 and TRBJ2-2, with 11 bases identical to TRBD2. The length of the CDR3 is 16 residues. After removal of 2 bases from V and 7 bases from J, the junction contained 7 bases not matched to a gene. From germline, CDR1 is SGDLS and CDR2 YYNGEE. CDR3 loop: CASSVNSGGAGGELFF. CDR3 sequence (DNA): TGTGCCAGCAGCGTGAATAGCGGGGGGGCCGGCGGGGAGCTGTTTTTT.

The chain combines TRBV27 with TRBJ1-2; D is perhaps TRBD1 (5 bases). V was clipped by 8 bases and J by 6 bases, with 16 bases between them. The length of the CDR3 is 13 residues. Germline CDR1 is MNHEY and CDR2 is SMNVEV (reference sequence). CDR3 region: CASGGGVLDGYTF. CDR3 nucleotide sequence: TGTGCCAGCGGGGGTGGCGTTTTAGATGGCTACACCTTC.

The chain combines TRBV11-2 with TRBJ2-7; possibly TRBD2 for D (5 bases). Germline loops: CDR1 SGHAT, CDR2 FQNNGV. The V end lost 5 bases, the J end lost 3 bases, and 17 bases lay between the germline ends. This CDR3 has 15 residues. DNA of the CDR3: TGTGCCAGCAGCCAAGGAAATGGACTCTTCTACGAGCAGTACTTC. This gives the protein CASSQGNGLFYEQYF. Filled out from reference TRBV11-2 and TRBJ2-7, the complete variable domain reads EAGVAQSPRYKIIEKRQSVAFWCNPISGHATLYWYQQILGQGPKLLIQFQNNGVVDDSQLPKDRFSAERLKGVDSTLKIQPAKLEDSAVYLCASSQGNGLFYEQYFGPGTRLTVT.

The chain joins TRBV11-2 to TRBJ2-7; a weak D match, TRBD2 (6 bases). The V end lost 5 bases, the J end lost 4 bases, and 15 bases lay between the germline ends. Germline V lookup: CDR1 SGHAT, CDR2 FQNNGV. This CDR3 has 14 residues. The CDR3 coding sequence is TGTGCCAGCAGCCCGGGGGTAGCGTTATACGAGCAGTACTTC. Protein sequence: CASSPGVALYEQYF.

The rearrangement joins TRBV5-6 to TRBJ2-7, with D possibly TRBD1 on 5 matching bases. Deletions cut 4 bases from V and 0 bases from J, with 8 bases between. From germline, CDR1 is SGHDT and CDR2 YYEEEE. The CDR3 totals 13 residues. The CDR3 DNA is TGTGCCAGCAGCCAAGACAGCTCCTACGAGCAGTACTTC. Amino acid sequence: CASSQDSSYEQYF.

This chain uses TRBV19 with TRBJ2-1, with D hard to call. Germline lookup yields CDR1 LNHDA and CDR2 SQIVND (reference sequence). The CDR3 length is 12 residues. V was shortened by 4 bases and J by 7 bases, with 8 bases between the two germline ends. CDR3 residues: CASSTLWNEQFF. CDR3 coding DNA: TGTGCCAGTAGTACCCTCTGGAATGAGCAGTTCTTC.

The chain links TRBV5-4 to TRBJ1-2; D possibly corresponds to TRBD1 (6 bases). Germline CDR1 reads SGHNT; CDR2 reads YYREEE (reference sequence). This CDR3 region has 14 residues. Trimming took 3 bases from V and 4 from J, leaving 13 bases between them. The chain's CDR3 is CASSSSGTIYGYTF. The CDR3 coding sequence is TGTGCCAGCAGCTCTTCCGGGACAATCTATGGCTACACCTTC.

The chain combines TRBV21-1 with TRBJ2-5; the D call TRBD2 from the table was never checked on the DNA. TRBV21-1 is shown as a pseudogene. The CDR3 spans 15 residues. CDR3 DNA: TGTGCCAGCAGCAAACTAGCGGGAGGGCCAGAGACCCAGTACTTC. Translated: CASSKLAGGPETQYF.

The rearrangement uses TRBV19 and TRBJ2-1, with D unresolved. Looked up from germline, CDR1 is LNHDA and CDR2 is SQIVND (reference sequence). The CDR3 totals 15 residues. V was trimmed by 2 bases and J by 2 bases, leaving 10 bases between them. The CDR3 DNA follows: TGTGCCAGTAGTATACTGAAGGGTCCCTACAATGAGCAGTTCTTC. Protein product: CASSILKGPYNEQFF. The full variable domain, in which reference TRBV19 and TRBJ2-1 provide the parts outside the CDR3, is DGGITQSPKYLFRKEGQNVTLSCEQNLNHDAMYWYRQDPGQGLRLIYYSQIVNDFQKGDIAEGYSVSREKKESFPLTVTSAQKNPTAFYLCASSILKGPYNEQFFGPGTRLTVL.